This T cell receptor (beta chain) was sequenced during a study of T cell responses to AZD1222 COVID-19 vaccine. The study's findings and limits: After two AZD1222 doses, spike-specific TCR breadth and depth rose versus day 0. Clonal diversity was possibly underestimated; the donors were predominantly white British and more often female.

The V gene's germline CDR1 is MNHEY and CDR2 SVGAGI. V was cut by 6 bases and J by 5 bases, with 13 bases left in between. This CDR3 is built from 13 residues. Measured with immunoSEQ multiplex PCR; TCRdb has only the in-frame clones, and not every one. The sample carries over 100,000 clones, roughly 88% recorded once. Note on this clone: Its cognate antigen is unknown.

This clonotype was obtained from an adult in good health. This specimen was peripheral blood, taken on day 0 of AZD1222 vaccination. V gene TRBV6-5 combines with J gene TRBJ1-2; TRBD1 is a possible D gene (5 bases). For the CDR3, the DNA is TGTGCCAGCAGCCCCCGACAGCAATATGGCTACACCTTC. It yields the protein CASSPRQQYGYTF.